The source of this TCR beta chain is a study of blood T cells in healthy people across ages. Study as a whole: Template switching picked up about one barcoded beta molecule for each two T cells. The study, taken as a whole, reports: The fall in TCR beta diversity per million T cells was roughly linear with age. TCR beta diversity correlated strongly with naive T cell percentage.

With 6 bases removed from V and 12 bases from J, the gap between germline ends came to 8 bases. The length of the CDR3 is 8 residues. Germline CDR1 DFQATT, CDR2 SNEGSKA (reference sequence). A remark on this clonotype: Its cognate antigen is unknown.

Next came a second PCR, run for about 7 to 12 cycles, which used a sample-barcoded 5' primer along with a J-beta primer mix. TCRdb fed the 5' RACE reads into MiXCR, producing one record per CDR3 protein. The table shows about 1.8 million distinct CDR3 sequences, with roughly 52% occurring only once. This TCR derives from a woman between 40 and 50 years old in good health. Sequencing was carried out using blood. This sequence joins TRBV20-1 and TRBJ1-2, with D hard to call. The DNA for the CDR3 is TGCAGTGCCATCCACAACACCTTC. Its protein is CSAIHNTF.